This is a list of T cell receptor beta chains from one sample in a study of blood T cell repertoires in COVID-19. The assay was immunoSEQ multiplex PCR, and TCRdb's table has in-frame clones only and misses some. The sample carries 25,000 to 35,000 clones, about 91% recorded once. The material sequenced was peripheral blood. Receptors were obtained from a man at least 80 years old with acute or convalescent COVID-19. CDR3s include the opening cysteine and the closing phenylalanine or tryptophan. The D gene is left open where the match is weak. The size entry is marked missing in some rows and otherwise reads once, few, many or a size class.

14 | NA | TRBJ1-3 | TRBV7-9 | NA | CASSLGLRGNTIYF | TGTGCCAGCAGCTTGGGACTGCGTGGAAACACCATATATTTT
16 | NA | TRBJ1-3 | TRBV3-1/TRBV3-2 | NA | CASSQASRGSGNTIYF | TGTGCCAGCAGCCAAGCATCCAGGGGCTCTGGAAACACCATATATTTT
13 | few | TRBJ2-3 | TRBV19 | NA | CASSSPGSYTQYF | TGTGCCAGTAGTAGTCCCGGGTCCTATACGCAGTATTTT
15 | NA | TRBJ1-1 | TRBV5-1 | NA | CASSLGGQSFTEAFF | TGCGCCAGCAGCTTGGGAGGACAGTCATTCACTGAAGCTTTCTTT
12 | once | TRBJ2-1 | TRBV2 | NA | CASSEGSGLQFF | TGTGCCAGCAGTGAGGGAAGCGGGCTGCAGTTCTTC
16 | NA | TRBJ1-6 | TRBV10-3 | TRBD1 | CAIPRTGSSYNSPLHF | TGTGCCATTCCCCGGACAGGTAGCTCCTATAATTCACCCCTCCACTTT
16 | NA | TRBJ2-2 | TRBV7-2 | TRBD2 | CASSLLAGLDTGELFF | TGTGCCAGCAGCTTGTTAGCGGGCTTGGACACCGGGGAGCTGTTTTTT
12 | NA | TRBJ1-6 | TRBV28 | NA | CASRGLNSPLHF | TGTGCCAGCAGGGGCTTAAATTCACCCCTCCACTTT
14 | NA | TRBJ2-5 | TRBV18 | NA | CASSPLGNQETQYF | TGTGCCAGCTCACCCCTCGGGAACCAAGAGACCCAGTACTTC
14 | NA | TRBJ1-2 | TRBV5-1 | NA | CASSLGLGSYGYTF | TGCGCCAGCAGCCTAGGACTGGGGAGCTATGGCTACACCTTC
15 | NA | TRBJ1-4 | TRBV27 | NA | CASSPAGAGNEKLFF | TGTGCCAGCAGTCCCGCGGGGGCTGGAAATGAAAAACTGTTTTTT
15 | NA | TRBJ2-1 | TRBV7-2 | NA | CASSPPQGYAGEQFF | TGTGCCAGCAGCCCACCCCAGGGGTATGCAGGTGAGCAGTTCTTC
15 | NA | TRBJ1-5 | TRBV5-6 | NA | CARRHGGGPPPPQHF | TGTGCCCGCCGCCACGGGGGGGGGCCCCCTCCGCCCCAGCATTTT
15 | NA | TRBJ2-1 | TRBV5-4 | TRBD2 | CASSKKAGALDEQFF | TGTGCCAGCAGCAAAAAAGCGGGAGCCCTGGATGAGCAGTTCTTC
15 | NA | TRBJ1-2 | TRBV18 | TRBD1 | CASSPGQAPDYGYTF | TGTGCCAGCTCACCCGGACAGGCCCCAGACTATGGCTACACCTTC
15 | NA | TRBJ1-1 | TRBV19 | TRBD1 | CASSMTGIANTEAFF | TGTGCCAGTAGTATGACAGGGATCGCTAACACTGAAGCTTTCTTT
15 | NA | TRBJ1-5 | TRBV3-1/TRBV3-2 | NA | CASSQNSRAWEPQHF | TGTGCCAGCAGCCAGAACAGCCGCGCGTGGGAGCCCCAGCATTTT
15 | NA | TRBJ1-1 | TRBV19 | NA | CASSIATTEPGEAFF | TGTGCCAGTAGTATAGCCACAACAGAACCTGGGGAAGCTTTCTTT
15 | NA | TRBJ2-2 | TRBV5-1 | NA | CASSLGGTNTGELFF | TGCGCCAGCAGCTTGGGCGGGACGAACACCGGGGAGCTGTTTTTT
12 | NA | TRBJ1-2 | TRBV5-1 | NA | CASSLEGRGYTF | TGCGCCAGCAGCTTGGAGGGGAGGGGCTACACCTTC
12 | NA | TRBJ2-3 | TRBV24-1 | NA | CATSDYSDTQYF | TGTGCCACCAGTGATTACTCAGATACGCAGTATTTT
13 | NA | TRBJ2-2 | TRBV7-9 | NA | CASLGVLTGELFF | TGTGCCAGCTTAGGGGTTCTAACTGGGGAGCTGTTTTTT
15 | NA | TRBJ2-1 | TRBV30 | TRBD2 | CAWSPGLESEYEQFF | TGTGCCTGGAGCCCGGGACTAGAGAGTGAGTATGAGCAGTTCTTC
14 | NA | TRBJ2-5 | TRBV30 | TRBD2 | CAWTTSDWQETQYF | TGTGCCTGGACGACTAGCGATTGGCAAGAGACCCAGTACTTC
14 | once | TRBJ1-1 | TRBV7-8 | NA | CASSSGDGNTEAFF | TGTGCCAGCAGCTCAGGGGACGGGAACACTGAAGCTTTCTTT
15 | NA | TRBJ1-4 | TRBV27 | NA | CASSLRTAANEKLFF | TGTGCCAGCAGTCTCAGGACAGCGGCTAATGAAAAACTGTTTTTT
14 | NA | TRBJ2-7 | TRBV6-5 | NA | CASSYGTPQLKQYF | TGTGCCAGCAGTTACGGGACACCCCAATTGAAGCAGTACTTC
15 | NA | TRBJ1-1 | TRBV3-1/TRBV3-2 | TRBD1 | CASSHTDRDNTEAFF | TGTGCCAGCAGCCATACGGACAGGGATAACACTGAAGCTTTCTTT
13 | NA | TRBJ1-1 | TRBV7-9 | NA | CASSFRANTEAFF | TGTGCCAGCAGCTTCCGCGCGAACACTGAAGCTTTCTTT
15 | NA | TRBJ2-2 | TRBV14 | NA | CASSLRLATTGELFF | TGTGCCAGCAGCCTAAGGCTAGCGACCACCGGGGAGCTGTTTTTT
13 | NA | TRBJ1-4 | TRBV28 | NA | CASTSPGNEKLFF | TGTGCCAGCACCTCCCCGGGGAATGAAAAACTGTTTTTT
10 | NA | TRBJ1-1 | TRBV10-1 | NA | CASITGFAFF | TGCGCCAGCATTACAGGGTTTGCTTTCTTT
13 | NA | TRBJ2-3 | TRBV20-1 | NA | CSASLHISDTQYF | TGCAGTGCTAGTCTCCACATCTCAGATACGCAGTATTTT
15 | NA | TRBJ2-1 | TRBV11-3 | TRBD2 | CASSMGLAAYNEQFF | TGTGCCAGCAGTATGGGACTAGCGGCTTACAATGAGCAGTTCTTC
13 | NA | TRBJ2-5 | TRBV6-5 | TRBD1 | CASSWDREETQYF | TGTGCCAGCAGTTGGGACAGGGAGGAGACCCAGTACTTC
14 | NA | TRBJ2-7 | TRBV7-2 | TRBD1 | CASSLVGGADEQYF | TGTGCCAGCAGCTTAGTAGGGGGCGCGGACGAGCAGTACTTC
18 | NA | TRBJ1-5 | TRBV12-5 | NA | CASGSTNPRGLVDQPQHF | TGTGCTAGTGGCTCGACCAATCCTAGGGGACTCGTGGATCAGCCCCAGCATTTT
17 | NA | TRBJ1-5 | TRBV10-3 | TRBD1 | CATRPGTGIPSNQPQHF | TGTGCCACCCGTCCCGGGACAGGGATCCCAAGCAATCAGCCCCAGCATTTT
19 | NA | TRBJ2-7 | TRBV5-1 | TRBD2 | CASSLNPSGSRSGAPEQYF | TGCGCCAGCAGCTTGAATCCTAGCGGGAGTAGGTCTGGGGCCCCCGAGCAGTACTTC
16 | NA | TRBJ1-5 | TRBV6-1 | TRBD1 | CASSELGTGGNQPQHF | TGTGCCAGCAGTGAACTCGGGACAGGGGGCAATCAGCCCCAGCATTTT
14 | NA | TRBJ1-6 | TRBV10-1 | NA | CASSDSGEGSPLHF | TGCGCCAGCAGTGATTCCGGGGAGGGTTCACCCCTCCACTTT
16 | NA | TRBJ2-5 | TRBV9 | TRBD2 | CASSVLAGAGQETQYF | TGTGCCAGCAGCGTCCTAGCGGGAGCGGGGCAAGAGACCCAGTACTTC
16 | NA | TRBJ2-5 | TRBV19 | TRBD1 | CASSSNRDSHQETQYF | TGTGCCAGTAGTAGCAACCGGGACAGCCACCAAGAGACCCAGTACTTC
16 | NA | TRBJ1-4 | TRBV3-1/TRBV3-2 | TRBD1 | CASSQGSTGANEKLFF | TGTGCCAGCAGCCAAGGATCTACAGGGGCTAATGAAAAACTGTTTTTT
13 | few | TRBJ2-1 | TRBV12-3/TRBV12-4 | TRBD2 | CASSVWEGNEQFF | TGTGCCAGCAGCGTCTGGGAGGGCAATGAGCAGTTCTTC
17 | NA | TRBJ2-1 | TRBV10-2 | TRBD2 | CASSVSLGLAGGNEQFF | TGCGCCAGCAGTGTCTCCTTAGGACTAGCGGGAGGTAATGAGCAGTTCTTC